The text below deals with one T cell receptor (beta chain). No antigen is known for it. This sample is drawn from a study of cytomegalovirus exposure and HLA in healthy donors. Study-level findings and limits: Three chains tied to CMV proved CMV antigen-specific in vitro.

There were likely unrecorded immune exposures, though donors were nominally healthy when sampled. The PCR made use of 60 Vbeta and 13 Jbeta primers. Assay: immunoSEQ multiplex PCR; the TCRdb copy retains only in-frame clones and omits some. This table holds around 78,000 clones, over 70% found once. V lost 0 bases, J lost 4 bases, and 11 bases lay in between. The CDR3 is 14 amino acids. This rearrangement joins TRBV5-3 to TRBJ2-7, with D perhaps matching TRBD2 (6 bases). TRBV5-3 is an ORF, with its function uncertain. The sample comprised PBMCs. The sequence came from a male donor in good health and CMV-seronegative. CDR3 in amino acids: CARSLAWGEYEQYF. CDR3 nucleotides: TGTGCCAGAAGCTTGGCGTGGGGGGAATACGAGCAGTACTTC.